The clone carrying this TCR beta chain was detected a few times. Its antigen is currently unknown. The TCRbeta library incorporated unique molecular identifiers. A single record per CDR3 protein comes from TCRdb applying MiXCR to the PCR reads. This sample has approximately 270,000 distinct CDR3 sequences, with under 30% found just once. This sample stems from a study of T-cell reconstitution after alpha-beta-depleted transplantation in children. Broader study findings: T-cell counts and diversity at one year following transplant were attributed mainly to newly produced T cells. Several hundred expanded graft clones reportedly supplied alpha-beta T cells about two months after transplant. Surviving recipient T cells and thymic progenitors produced the high day-60 TCRbeta diversity seen in some patients.

This CDR3 region has 13 residues. The J segment lost 4 bases and the V segment lost 6 bases, leaving 8 bases of the junction unmatched. Germline V gene data show CDR1 as DFQATT and CDR2 as SNEGSKA (reference sequence). Specimen: PBMCs, mostly from graft donor cells, collected 360 days after TCRalphabeta/CD19-depleted stem cell transplant. The receptor's source is a female patient between 2 and 15 years old who had a stem cell transplant for congenital amegakaryocytic thrombocytopenia, so the T cells may come from the graft donor. The chain is built from TRBV20-1 and TRBJ1-2; 7 nucleotides agree with TRBD1. The CDR3 coding sequence is TGCAGTGCCAAAGACAGGGTGGGCTATGGCTACACCTTC. The encoded protein is CSAKDRVGYGYTF.